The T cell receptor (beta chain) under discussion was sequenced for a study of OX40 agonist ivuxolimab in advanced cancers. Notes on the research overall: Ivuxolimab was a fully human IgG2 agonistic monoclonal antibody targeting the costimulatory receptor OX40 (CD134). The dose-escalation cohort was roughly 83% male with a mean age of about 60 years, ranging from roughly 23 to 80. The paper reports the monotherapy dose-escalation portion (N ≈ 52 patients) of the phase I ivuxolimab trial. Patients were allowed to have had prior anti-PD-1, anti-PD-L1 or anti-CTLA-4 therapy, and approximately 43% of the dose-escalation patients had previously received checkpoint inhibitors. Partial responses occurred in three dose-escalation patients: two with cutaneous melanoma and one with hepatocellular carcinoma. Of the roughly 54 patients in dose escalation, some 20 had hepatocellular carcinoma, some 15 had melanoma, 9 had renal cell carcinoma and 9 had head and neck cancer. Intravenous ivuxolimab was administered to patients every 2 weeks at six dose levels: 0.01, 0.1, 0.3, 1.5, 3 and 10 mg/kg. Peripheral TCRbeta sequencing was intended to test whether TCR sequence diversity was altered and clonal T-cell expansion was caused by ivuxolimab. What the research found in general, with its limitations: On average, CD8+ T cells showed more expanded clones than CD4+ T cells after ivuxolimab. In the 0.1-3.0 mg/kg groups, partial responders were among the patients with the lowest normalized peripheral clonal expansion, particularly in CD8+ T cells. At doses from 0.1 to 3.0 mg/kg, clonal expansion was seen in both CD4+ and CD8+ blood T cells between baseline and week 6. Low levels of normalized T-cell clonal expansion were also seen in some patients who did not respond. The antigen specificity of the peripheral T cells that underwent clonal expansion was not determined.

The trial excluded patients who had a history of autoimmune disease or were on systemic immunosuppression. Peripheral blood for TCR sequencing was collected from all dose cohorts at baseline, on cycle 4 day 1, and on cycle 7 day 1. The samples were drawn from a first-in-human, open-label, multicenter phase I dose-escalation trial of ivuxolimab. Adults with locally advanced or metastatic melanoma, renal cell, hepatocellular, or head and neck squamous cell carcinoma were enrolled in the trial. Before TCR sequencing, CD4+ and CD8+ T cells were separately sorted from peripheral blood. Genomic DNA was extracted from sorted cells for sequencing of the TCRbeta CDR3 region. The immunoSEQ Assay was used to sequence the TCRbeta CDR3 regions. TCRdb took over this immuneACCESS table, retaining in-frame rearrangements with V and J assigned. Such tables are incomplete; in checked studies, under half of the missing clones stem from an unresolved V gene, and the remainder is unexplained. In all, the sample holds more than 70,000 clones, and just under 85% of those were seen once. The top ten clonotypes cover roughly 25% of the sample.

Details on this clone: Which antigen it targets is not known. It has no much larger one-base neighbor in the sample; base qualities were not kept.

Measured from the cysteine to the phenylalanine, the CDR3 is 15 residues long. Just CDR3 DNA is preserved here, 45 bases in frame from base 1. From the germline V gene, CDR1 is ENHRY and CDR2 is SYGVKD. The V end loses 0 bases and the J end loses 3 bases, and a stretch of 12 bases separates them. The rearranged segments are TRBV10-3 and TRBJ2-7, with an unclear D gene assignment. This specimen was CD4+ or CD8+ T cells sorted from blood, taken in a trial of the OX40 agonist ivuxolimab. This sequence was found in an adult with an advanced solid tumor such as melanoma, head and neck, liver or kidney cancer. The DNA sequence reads TGTGCCATCAGTGAGTCCCACGGACGGCGCTACGAGCAGTACTTC. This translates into CAISESHGRRYEQYF.